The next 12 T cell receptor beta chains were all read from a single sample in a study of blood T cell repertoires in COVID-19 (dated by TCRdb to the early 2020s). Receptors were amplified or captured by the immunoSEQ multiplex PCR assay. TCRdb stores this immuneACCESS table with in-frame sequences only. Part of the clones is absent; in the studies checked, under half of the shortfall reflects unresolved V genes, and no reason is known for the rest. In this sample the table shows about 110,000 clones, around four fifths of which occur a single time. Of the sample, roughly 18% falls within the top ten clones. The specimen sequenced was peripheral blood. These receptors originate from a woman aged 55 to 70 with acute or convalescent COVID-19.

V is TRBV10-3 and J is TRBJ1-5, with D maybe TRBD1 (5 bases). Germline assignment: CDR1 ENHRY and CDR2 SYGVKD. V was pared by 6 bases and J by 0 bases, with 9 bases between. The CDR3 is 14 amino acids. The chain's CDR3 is CAIRGGNSNQPQHF. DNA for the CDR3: TGTGCCATCAGGGGGGGAAATAGCAATCAGCCCCAGCATTTT.

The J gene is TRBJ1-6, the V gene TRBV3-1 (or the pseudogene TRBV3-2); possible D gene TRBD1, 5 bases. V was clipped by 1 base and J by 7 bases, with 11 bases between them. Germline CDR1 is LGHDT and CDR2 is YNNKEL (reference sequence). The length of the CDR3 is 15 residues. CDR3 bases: TGTGCCAGCAGCCAAGGGACATCGAAAAATTCACCCCTCCACTTT. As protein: CASSQGTSKNSPLHF.

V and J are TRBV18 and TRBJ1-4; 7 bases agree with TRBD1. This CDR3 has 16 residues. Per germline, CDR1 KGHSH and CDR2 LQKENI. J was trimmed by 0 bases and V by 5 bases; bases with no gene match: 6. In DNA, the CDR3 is TGTGCCAGCTCATCAGGGGGGAGAGCAACTAATGAAAAACTGTTTTTT. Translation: CASSSGGRATNEKLFF.

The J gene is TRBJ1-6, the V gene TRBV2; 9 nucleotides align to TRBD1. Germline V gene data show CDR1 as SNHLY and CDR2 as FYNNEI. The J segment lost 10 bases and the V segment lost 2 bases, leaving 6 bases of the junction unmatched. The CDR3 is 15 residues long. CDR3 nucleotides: TGTGCCAGCAGTGAACTGGGACAGGGAGGGTCACCCCTCCACTTT. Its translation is CASSELGQGGSPLHF. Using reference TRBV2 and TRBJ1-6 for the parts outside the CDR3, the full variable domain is EPEVTQTPSHQVTQMGQEVILRCVPISNHLYFYWYRQILGQKVEFLVSFYNNEISEKSEIFDDQFSVERPDGSNFTLKIRSTKLEDSAMYFCASSELGQGGSPLHFGNGTRLTVT.

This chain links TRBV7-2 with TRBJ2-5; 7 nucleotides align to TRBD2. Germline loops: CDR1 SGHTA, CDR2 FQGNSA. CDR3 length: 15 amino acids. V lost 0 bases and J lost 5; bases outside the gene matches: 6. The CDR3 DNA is TGTGCCAGCAGCTTAGCGCAGACTAGCTCGGAGACCCAGTACTTC. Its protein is CASSLAQTSSETQYF.

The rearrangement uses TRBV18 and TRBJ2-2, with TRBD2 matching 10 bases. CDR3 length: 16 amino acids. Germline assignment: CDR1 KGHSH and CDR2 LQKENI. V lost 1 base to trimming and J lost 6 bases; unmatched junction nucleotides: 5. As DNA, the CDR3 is TGTGCCAGCTCACCACGGCTAGCGGGAGAATCCGGGGAGCTGTTTTTT. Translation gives CASSPRLAGESGELFF. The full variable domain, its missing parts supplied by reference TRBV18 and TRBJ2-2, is NAGVMQNPRHLVRRRGQEARLRCSPMKGHSHVYWYRQLPEEGLKFMVYLQKENIIDESGMPKERFSAEFPKEGPSILRIQQVVRGDSAAYFCASSPRLAGESGELFFGEGSRLTVL.

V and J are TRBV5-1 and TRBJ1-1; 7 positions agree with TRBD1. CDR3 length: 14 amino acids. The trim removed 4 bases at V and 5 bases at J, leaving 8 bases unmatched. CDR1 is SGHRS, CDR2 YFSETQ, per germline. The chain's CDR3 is CASSPRTGGTEAFF. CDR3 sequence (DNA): TGCGCCAGCAGCCCCCGGACAGGAGGTACTGAAGCTTTCTTT.

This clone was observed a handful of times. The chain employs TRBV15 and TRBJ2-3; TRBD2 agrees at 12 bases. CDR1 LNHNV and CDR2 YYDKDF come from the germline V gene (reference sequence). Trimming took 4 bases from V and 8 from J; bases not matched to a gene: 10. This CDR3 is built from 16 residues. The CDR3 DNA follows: TGTGCCACCAGCACGCGGACTAGCGGGGAGGGGGGTACGCAGTATTTT. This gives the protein CATSTRTSGEGGTQYF.

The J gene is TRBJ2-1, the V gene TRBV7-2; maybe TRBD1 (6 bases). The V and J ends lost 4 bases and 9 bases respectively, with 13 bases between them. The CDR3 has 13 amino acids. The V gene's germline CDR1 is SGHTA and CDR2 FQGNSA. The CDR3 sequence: CASSSSPGVEQFF. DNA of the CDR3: TGTGCCAGCAGCTCCTCCCCAGGGGTTGAGCAGTTCTTC.

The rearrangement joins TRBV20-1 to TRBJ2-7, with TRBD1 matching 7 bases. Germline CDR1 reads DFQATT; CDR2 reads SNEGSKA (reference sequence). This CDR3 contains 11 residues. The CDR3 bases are TGCGCCCTCGGGACAGCCTACGAGCAGTACTTC. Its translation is CALGTAYEQYF.

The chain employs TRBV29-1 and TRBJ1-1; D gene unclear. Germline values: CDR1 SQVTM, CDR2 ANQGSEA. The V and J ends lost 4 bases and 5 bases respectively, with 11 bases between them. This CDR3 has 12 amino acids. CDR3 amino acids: CSVGPGGTEAFF. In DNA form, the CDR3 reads TGCAGCGTTGGGCCAGGAGGTACTGAAGCTTTCTTT.

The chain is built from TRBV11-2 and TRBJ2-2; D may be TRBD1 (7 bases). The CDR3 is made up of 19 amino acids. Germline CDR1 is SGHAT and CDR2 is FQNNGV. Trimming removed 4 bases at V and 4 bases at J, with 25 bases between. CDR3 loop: CASSSALPWYRGGTGELFF. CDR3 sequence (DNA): TGTGCCAGCAGCTCAGCCCTACCTTGGTACAGGGGAGGCACCGGGGAGCTGTTTTTT.